Listed here are 10 T cell receptor beta chains from one sample, sequenced in a study of blood T cell repertoires in COVID-19. Assay: immunoSEQ multiplex PCR; the TCRdb copy retains only in-frame clones and omits some. Of roughly 480,000 clones detected, 75% to 90% appear once; the ten largest clones hold 0.75% to 0.9%. Sequenced sample: peripheral blood. These receptor sequences come from a man aged 18 to 35 with COVID-19, enrolled during active disease.

The V and J genes are TRBV24-1 and TRBJ2-1, with 8 bases aligning to TRBD2. Per germline, CDR1 KGHDR and CDR2 SFDVKD. The CDR3 loop spans 13 amino acids. Trimming took 9 bases from V and 6 from J; bases not matched to a gene: 6. The CDR3 reads CATGIAGTNEQFF. The CDR3 DNA sequence: TGTGCCACCGGAATAGCGGGAACCAATGAGCAGTTCTTC.

The chain has TRBV7-8 and TRBJ1-4, with 7 bases that match TRBD1. CDR3 size: 16 residues. J gave up 0 bases and V 5 bases, and 6 bases lay outside the gene matches. The germline V gene encodes CDR1 SGHVS and CDR2 FQNEAQ. The CDR3 region has the DNA TGTGCCAGCAGCCACAGGGGACCCGCAACTAATGAAAAACTGTTTTTT. Translating gives CASSHRGPATNEKLFF.

Remarks on this clone: In the same sample, other DNA sequences code for this CDR3. The chain links TRBV11-3 to TRBJ2-3, with D unresolved. Germline CDR1 is SGHNT and CDR2 is YENEEA. The CDR3 has 13 residues. V was trimmed by 1 base and J by 6 bases, leaving 8 bases between them. CDR3 nucleotides: TGTGCCAGCAGCTTAGGAGGCTTGGATACGCAGTATTTT. Protein sequence: CASSLGGLDTQYF.

V and J are TRBV7-9 and TRBJ2-5; no definite D call. The CDR3 is 13 amino acids. Germline V gives CDR1 SEHNR, CDR2 FQNEAQ (reference sequence). Trimming took 5 bases from V and 0 from J, leaving 7 bases between them. The CDR3 bases are TGTGCCAGCAGCCCCCAGTACCAAGAGACCCAGTACTTC. It codes for CASSPQYQETQYF.

The chain couples TRBV7-6 to TRBJ2-5; the match to TRBD1 covers 10 bases. Trimming cost V 3 bases and J 1 base; bases outside gene matches: 2. The germline CDR1 and CDR2 sequences are SGHVS and FNYEAQ. This CDR3 contains 15 residues. The CDR3 DNA is TGTGCCAGCAGCTTCAGGACAGGGGGCCAAGAGACCCAGTACTTC. Protein product: CASSFRTGGQETQYF. Full variable domain (outside the CDR3, taken from reference TRBV7-6 and TRBJ2-5): GAGVSQSPRYKVTKRGQDVALRCDPISGHVSLYWYRQALGQGPEFLTYFNYEAQQDKSGLPNDRFSAERPEGSISTLTIQRTEQRDSAMYRCASSFRTGGQETQYFGPGTRLLVL.

The gene calls are TRBV11-2 and TRBJ2-1; 11 bases match TRBD2. CDR1 and CDR2 from the germline V gene are SGHAT and FQNNGV. V shed 6 bases and J 6 bases; nucleotides not matched to a gene: 10. The CDR3 contains 16 residues. This CDR3 reads CASRTSGTPGLNEQFF. CDR3 DNA sequence: TGTGCCAGCAGGACTAGCGGGACTCCAGGGCTCAATGAGCAGTTCTTC.

The chain couples TRBV7-2 to TRBJ1-2; unclear D gene. The CDR3 spans 14 residues. V gave up 3 bases and J gave up 7 bases, with 15 bases separating them. CDR1 and CDR2 from the germline V gene are SGHTA and FQGNSA. The CDR3 reads CASSFAPPSGGYTF. The CDR3 nucleotides read TGTGCCAGCAGCTTCGCCCCCCCGTCCGGTGGCTACACCTTC.

The DNA of the CDR3 is TGTGCCAGCTCACCACTCATCGGACAGGACTACGAGCAGTACTTC. Translated: CASSPLIGQDYEQYF. J is TRBJ2-7 and V is TRBV18; 7 positions match TRBD1. CDR1 and CDR2 from the germline V gene are KGHSH and LQKENI. The V gene end was trimmed by 1 base and the J gene end by 3 bases; junction bases not matched to a gene: 6. This CDR3 is built from 15 residues. Filled out from reference TRBV18 and TRBJ2-7, the complete variable domain reads NAGVMQNPRHLVRRRGQEARLRCSPMKGHSHVYWYRQLPEEGLKFMVYLQKENIIDESGMPKERFSAEFPKEGPSILRIQQVVRGDSAAYFCASSPLIGQDYEQYFGPGTRLTVT.

The chain is built from TRBV3-1 (or the pseudogene TRBV3-2) and TRBJ1-2; D gene ambiguous. V was shortened by 2 bases and J by 6 bases, with 13 bases between the two germline ends. The germline V gene encodes CDR1 LGHDT and CDR2 YNNKEL (reference sequence). This CDR3 contains 14 residues. The CDR3 spells CASSQREPVDGYTF. The CDR3 nucleotides read TGTGCCAGCAGCCAACGGGAGCCCGTGGATGGCTACACCTTC.

The V gene is TRBV12-3 or TRBV12-4, the J gene TRBJ1-2; tentative D call: TRBD1 (5 bases). Trimming pared 3 bases from V and 7 bases from J, leaving 9 bases between. There are 12 residues in the CDR3. The CDR3 protein is CASSFTGVGYTF. CDR3 nucleotide sequence: TGTGCCAGCAGTTTTACGGGGGTTGGCTACACCTTC.